This TCR beta chain was obtained from a study of blood T cells in healthy people across ages. About this clonotype: Its antigen is not identified.

Caucasian individuals from Russia who were healthy and aged 6 to 90 acted as donors. The authors extracted at least 6 micrograms of total RNA per sample. Using a J-beta primer mix together with a sample-barcoded 5' primer, a second PCR was run for roughly 6 to 12 cycles. Each cDNA was tagged by a template-switch adaptor containing 12 random nucleotides. MiXCR, run by TCRdb on the 5' RACE reads, gives a single entry per CDR3 protein. The table shows roughly 1.6 million distinct CDR3 sequences, with almost 35% occurring only once. Whole-study results and caveats: Both higher diversity and more naive CD4+ cells marked long-lived donors when set against aged donors.

The sequence derives from a woman aged 25 to 45 in good health. Material for sequencing was blood.

The CDR3 DNA reads TGTGCCAGCAGTGAACCGGTGACAGGGGTCCTCCGGAATCAGCCCCAGCATTTT. Translated: CASSEPVTGVLRNQPQHF. This chain connects TRBV6-1 to TRBJ1-5, with 8 bases aligning to TRBD1. The V and J ends lost 2 bases and 4 bases, in that order; junction bases with no gene match: 13. CDR3 size: 18 residues. Germline V gene lookup returns CDR1 MNHNS and CDR2 SASEGT.